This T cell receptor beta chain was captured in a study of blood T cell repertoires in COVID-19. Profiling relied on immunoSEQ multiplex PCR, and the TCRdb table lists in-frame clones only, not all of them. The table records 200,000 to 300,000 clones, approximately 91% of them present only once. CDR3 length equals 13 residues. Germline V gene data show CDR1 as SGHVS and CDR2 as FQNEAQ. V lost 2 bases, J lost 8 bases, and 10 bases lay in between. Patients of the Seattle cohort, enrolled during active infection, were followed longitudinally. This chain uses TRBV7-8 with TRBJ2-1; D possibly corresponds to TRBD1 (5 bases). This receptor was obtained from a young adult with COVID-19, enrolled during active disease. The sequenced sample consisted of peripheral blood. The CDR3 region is CASSLRQPHEQFF. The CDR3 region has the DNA TGTGCCAGCAGCTTAAGACAGCCACATGAGCAGTTCTTC.